This T cell receptor (beta chain) came from a study of T cells in Graves' hyperthyroidism and ophthalmopathy. Amplified regions were TCR beta CDR3 sequences from RNA transcripts. First-round RT-PCR with HTBI primers amplified the TCR CDR3 region. One entry per CDR3 protein, called by TCRdb with MiXCR from the multiplex PCR reads. This table holds 300,000 to 350,000 distinct CDR3 sequences, 16% found once. The receptor's source is a man younger than 45 with Graves' hyperthyroidism. The sequenced sample was blood.

CDR3 coding DNA: TGTGCCAGCAGCCTGAGGGGGATAGAGCGGGGCTACACCTTC. This gives the protein CASSLRGIERGYTF. The chain joins TRBV28 to TRBJ1-2; D possibly corresponds to TRBD1 (6 bases). The CDR3 consists of 14 residues. Germline V gene data show CDR1 as MDHEN and CDR2 as SYDVKM. V lost 6 bases, J lost 8 bases, and 19 bases lay in between.